The present T cell receptor (beta chain) was sequenced within a study of vaccination and CD4 T cells after COVID-19. The Oncomine TCR Beta short-read assay sequenced DNA from cultured CD4+ T cells. TCRdb called the PCR reads again in MiXCR, with one record for every CDR3 protein. The sample carries under 10,000 distinct CDR3 sequences, 48% recorded once. This clonotype is labeled as medium-sized. Its antigen is undetermined. Documented treatment: approximately 11-day PBMC culture with coronavirus spike peptide pools or control peptides (ViraFEST assay). The sequenced sample was CD4+ T cells from blood, cultured in vitro. The sequence came from a human donor who had recovered from COVID-19.

CDR3 sequence (DNA): TGCAGTGCTAGCCCCACTAACTATGGCTACACCTTC. It translates to CSASPTNYGYTF. The chain has TRBV20-1 and TRBJ1-2; D uncertain. The V gene lost 3 bases and the J gene lost 0 bases, with 5 bases spanning the gap. Germline-derived CDR1 and CDR2 are DFQATT and SNEGSKA (reference sequence). This CDR3 has 12 residues.